Given below is one TCR beta chain in context. Its antigen is currently unknown. CDR1 SGHAT and CDR2 FQNNGV come from the germline V gene. The CDR3 is 15 amino acids. Trimming at V came to 1 base and at J to 6 bases, leaving 9 bases not matched to a gene. The data were obtained in a study of cytomegalovirus exposure and HLA in healthy donors. General study findings and limits: An Asian-associated ancestry cluster reportedly showed fewer N-insertions than the roughly 700-donor mean in a later analysis. According to reports, the classifier identified cytomegalovirus status with high specificity and sensitivity.

The PCR had 60 Vbeta and 13 Jbeta primers. Produced via immunoSEQ multiplex PCR; TCRdb's table is partial and in-frame only. This sample has about 160,000 clones; roughly four fifths occur once, and the top ten carry 1.9%. The rearrangement joins TRBV11-2 to TRBJ2-7; TRBD1 aligns across 7 bases. The sequence was collected from a woman aged 18-29 years in good health and CMV-seronegative. Source material: PBMCs. This chain's CDR3 is CASSLVGAGGTEQYF. The CDR3 DNA follows: TGTGCCAGCAGCTTAGTAGGGGCAGGGGGAACCGAGCAGTACTTC.